A selection of T cell receptor beta chains follows, all from one sample in a study of blood T cell repertoires in COVID-19. TCRdb's table, derived via immunoSEQ multiplex PCR, lists solely in-frame clones and lacks some. This sample carries 350,000 to 550,000 clones, 87% of them seen once, and the ten largest clones take just under 2%. Sequenced material: PBMCs or T cells enriched from blood (not recorded which). These receptor sequences come from a woman aged 18 to 35 with acute COVID-19. Each CDR3 is given with its conserved first and last residue. Each record gives: clone size, V gene, D gene, J gene, CDR3 DNA, CDR3 protein. A D gene is named only where the DNA matches it firmly. Size is stated for part of the rows, as once, few or many counts, or as a class when the clone is expanded.

clone size: .
V gene: TRBV19
D gene: TRBD1
J gene: TRBJ2-7
CDR3 DNA: TGTGCCAGTGGGAAGACAGGGCCCCACTACGAGCAGTACTTC
CDR3 protein: CASGKTGPHYEQYF

clone size: .
V gene: TRBV7-9
D gene: TRBD1
J gene: TRBJ1-6
CDR3 DNA: TGTGCCAGCAGCTTGGGAGACAGGGTCAATAATTCACCCCTCCACTTT
CDR3 protein: CASSLGDRVNNSPLHF

clone size: few
V gene: TRBV6-4
D gene: .
J gene: TRBJ2-3
CDR3 DNA: TGTGCCAGCAGCCCAGGGGAGAGTGGAGCAGATACGCAGTATTTT
CDR3 protein: CASSPGESGADTQYF

clone size: .
V gene: TRBV4-3
D gene: .
J gene: TRBJ2-7
CDR3 DNA: TGCGCCAGCAGCCAAGCTACAGGCTCCTACGAGCAGTACTTC
CDR3 protein: CASSQATGSYEQYF

clone size: .
V gene: TRBV2
D gene: TRBD1
J gene: TRBJ1-1
CDR3 DNA: TGTGCCAGAGAGGGACAGGTGAACACTGAAGCTTTCTTT
CDR3 protein: CAREGQVNTEAFF

clone size: once
V gene: TRBV9
D gene: .
J gene: TRBJ2-2
CDR3 DNA: TGTGCCAGCAGCACGACAAGGGGGTACGGGGAGCTGTTTTTT
CDR3 protein: CASSTTRGYGELFF

clone size: .
V gene: TRBV9
D gene: TRBD1
J gene: TRBJ2-3
CDR3 DNA: TGTGCCAGCAGCGCCCGTGGGACAGCTACAGGCGCAGATACGCAGTATTTT
CDR3 protein: CASSARGTATGADTQYF

clone size: .
V gene: TRBV6-4
D gene: TRBD2
J gene: TRBJ2-2
CDR3 DNA: TGTGCCAGCACTAGGACTAGCGGGGGACCGAACACCGGGGAGCTGTTTTTT
CDR3 protein: CASTRTSGGPNTGELFF

clone size: .
V gene: TRBV7-9
D gene: .
J gene: TRBJ1-5
CDR3 DNA: TGTGCCAGCAGCTTAGACAGCCAGCCCCAGCATTTT
CDR3 protein: CASSLDSQPQHF

clone size: .
V gene: TRBV5-6
D gene: .
J gene: TRBJ2-1
CDR3 DNA: TGTGCCAGCAGCTCGGGAGTGAACGGATTCACTGAGCAGTTCTTC
CDR3 protein: CASSSGVNGFTEQFF

clone size: .
V gene: TRBV9
D gene: .
J gene: TRBJ1-5
CDR3 DNA: TGTGCCAGCAGCGCGCGTGGGGGGAACAATCAGCCCCAGCATTTT
CDR3 protein: CASSARGGNNQPQHF

clone size: once
V gene: TRBV2
D gene: TRBD1
J gene: TRBJ1-3
CDR3 DNA: TGTGCCAGCAGGGGGACAGGGGCTGGAAACACCATATATTTT
CDR3 protein: CASRGTGAGNTIYF

clone size: .
V gene: TRBV18
D gene: .
J gene: TRBJ2-7
CDR3 DNA: TGTGCCAGCTCATCCCTAAAATACTCCTACGAGCAGTACTTC
CDR3 protein: CASSSLKYSYEQYF

clone size: .
V gene: TRBV7-2
D gene: TRBD2
J gene: TRBJ2-7
CDR3 DNA: TGTGCCAGCAGCCCCTCTAGCGGGGTAGCCTACGAGCAGTACTTC
CDR3 protein: CASSPSSGVAYEQYF